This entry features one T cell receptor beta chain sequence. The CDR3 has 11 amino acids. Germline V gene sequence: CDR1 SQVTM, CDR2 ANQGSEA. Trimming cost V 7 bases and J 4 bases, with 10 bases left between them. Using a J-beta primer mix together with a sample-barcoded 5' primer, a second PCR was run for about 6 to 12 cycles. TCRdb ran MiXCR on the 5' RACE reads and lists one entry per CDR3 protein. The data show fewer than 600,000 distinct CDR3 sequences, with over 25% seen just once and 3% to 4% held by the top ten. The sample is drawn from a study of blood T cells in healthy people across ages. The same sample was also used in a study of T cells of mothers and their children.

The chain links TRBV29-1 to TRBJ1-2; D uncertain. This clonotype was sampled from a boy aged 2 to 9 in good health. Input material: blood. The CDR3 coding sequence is TGCAGCGCCGAAAGAGGCTATGGCTACACCTTC. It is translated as CSAERGYGYTF.